These 28 T cell receptor beta chains were all obtained from the same sample, sequenced in a study of cytotoxic CD8 clonotypes in ibrutinib-treated CLL. The repertoire was sequenced with immunoSEQ multiplex PCR; TCRdb's copy has only in-frame clones and lacks some. The profile shows hundreds of thousands of clones, more than 75% of them singletons. The sample in question was PBMCs, obtained after 12 months of ibrutinib treatment. These receptors were taken from a human donor with chronic lymphocytic leukemia.

V is TRBV6-5 and J is TRBJ1-6, with a tentative D call TRBD1 (6 bases). In germline, CDR1 is MNHEY, CDR2 SVGAGI. V lost 11 bases to trimming and J lost 14 bases, with 22 bases between them. The CDR3 contains 13 residues. The CDR3 region is CASGGLEGTSLHF. Here the CDR3 DNA reads TGTGCCTCGGGGGGGCTTGAGGGAACATCCCTCCACTTT.

The rearrangement uses TRBV27 and TRBJ1-1; unclear D gene. V lost 2 bases and J 6 bases, leaving 10 bases between the germline ends. Germline V lookup: CDR1 MNHEY, CDR2 SMNVEV (reference sequence). The CDR3 has 13 amino acids. DNA for the CDR3: TGTGCCAGCAGTTTACCGGGTAGCTCTGAAGCTTTCTTT. Translated: CASSLPGSSEAFF.

Concerning this clone: One junction end does not reproduce the germline sequence, and a read error may be involved. The chain carries TRBV2 and TRBJ1-2; no firm D call. There are 13 residues in the CDR3. Germline lookup yields CDR1 SNHLY and CDR2 FYNNEI. DNA of the CDR3: TGTGCCAGCAGTGGGCCCGGTTACAGCAACTCTAACTTC. Translation gives CASSGPGYSNSNF.

This sequence joins TRBV11-2 and TRBJ2-7; D may be TRBD1 (6 bases). CDR1 SGHAT and CDR2 FQNNGV come from the germline V gene. Trimming took off 5 bases at V and 4 bases at J, with 15 bases between the two ends. The CDR3 loop spans 14 amino acids. The CDR3 loop is CASSLGQLQYEQYF. The CDR3 bases are TGTGCCAGCAGCCTCGGACAGCTGCAGTACGAGCAGTACTTC.

The chain recombines TRBV7-9 with TRBJ2-1, with 7 bases fitting TRBD2. Trimming at V came to 4 bases and at J to 9 bases, leaving 12 bases not matched to a gene. Germline V gene data show CDR1 as SEHNR and CDR2 as FQNEAQ (reference sequence). The CDR3 loop spans 15 amino acids. CDR3 sequence (DNA): TGTGCCAGCAGCTCCTCCGGGAGGCAGGGAGGTGAGCAGTTCTTC. Translated: CASSSSGRQGGEQFF.

The chain couples TRBV13 to TRBJ2-5; D is unclear. V was pared by 10 bases and J by 3 bases, with 15 bases between. The CDR3 extends over 13 amino acids. CDR1 and CDR2 (germline): PRHDT, FYEKMQ (reference sequence). The CDR3 DNA is TGTGCCACCTCGTCCCCTCACGAAGAGACCCAGTACTTC. Protein: CATSSPHEETQYF.

This rearrangement joins TRBV14 to TRBJ2-7; D remains ambiguous. The V gene lost 0 bases and the J gene lost 4 bases, with 13 bases spanning the gap. This CDR3 has 15 residues. Germline V gene data show CDR1 as SGHDN and CDR2 as FVKESK. CDR3 sequence: CASSQDLGSRYEQYF. In nucleotides, the CDR3 is TGTGCCAGCAGCCAAGATCTTGGGTCCCGATACGAGCAGTACTTC.

The chain links TRBV27 to TRBJ2-6; possible D gene TRBD1, 6 bases. The V end lost 8 bases, the J end lost 1 base, and 24 bases lay between the germline ends. There are 19 residues in the CDR3. CDR1 MNHEY and CDR2 SMNVEV come from the germline V gene (reference sequence). In DNA form, the CDR3 reads TGTGCCAGCCCACTCCCGTCGTCGGCAGGGACATCTGGGGCCAACGTCCTGACTTTC. Translating gives CASPLPSSAGTSGANVLTF.

This clone was observed a few times. The chain joins TRBV20-1 to TRBJ1-1; D not resolved. The CDR3 totals 9 residues. With 1 base removed from V and 10 bases from J, the gap between germline ends came to 4 bases. Germline V gene lookup returns CDR1 DFQATT and CDR2 SNEGSKA (reference sequence). CDR3 residues: CSARATAFF. The CDR3 DNA reads as TGCAGTGCTAGAGCCACAGCTTTCTTT.

This clone was counted a single time. V and J are TRBV12-5 and TRBJ2-5; 8 bases fit TRBD2. Germline V CDR1 and CDR2: LGHNT, FRNRAP. J was trimmed by 3 bases and V by 3 bases; bases with no gene match: 9. This CDR3 has 16 residues. The CDR3, as DNA: TGTGCTAGTGGTTTCCGGGTTAGCGGGGAGAAAGAGACCCAGTACTTC. Translation gives CASGFRVSGEKETQYF.

The chain joins TRBV10-3 to TRBJ2-1; 8 bases align to TRBD1. The CDR3 runs to 12 residues. Germline V gene lookup returns CDR1 ENHRY and CDR2 SYGVKD. Trimming cost V 3 bases and J 16 bases; bases outside gene matches: 8. CDR3 protein: CAISDATGGVFF. CDR3 coding DNA: TGTGCCATCAGTGATGCCACAGGGGGAGTTTTCTTC.

The J gene is TRBJ1-2, the V gene TRBV27; TRBD1 is a possible D gene (6 bases). The CDR3 sequence is 15 residues long. Germline V CDR1 and CDR2: MNHEY, SMNVEV (reference sequence). The germline V and J ends were trimmed by 2 bases and 5 bases, with 15 bases remaining between them. The CDR3, as DNA: TGTGCCAGCAGTTTAAAATGGGGGGGCGTGTATGGCTACACCTTC. This encodes CASSLKWGGVYGYTF.

This chain uses TRBV5-4 with TRBJ2-5, with D unclear. CDR3 length: 12 residues. V was trimmed by 3 bases and J by 1 base, leaving 4 bases between them. Germline loops: CDR1 SGHNT, CDR2 YYREEE (reference sequence). The CDR3 DNA follows: TGTGCCAGCAGCTCCACCCAAGAGACCCAGTACTTC. It codes for CASSSTQETQYF.

The rearrangement uses TRBV4-1 and TRBJ2-5; D call uncertain. V was cut by 0 bases and J by 1 base, with 12 bases left in between. Germline CDR1 reads MGHRA; CDR2 reads YSYEKL. The CDR3 sequence is 16 residues long. CDR3 sequence reads: CASSQEPRVGQETQYF. The CDR3, as DNA: TGCGCCAGCAGCCAAGAGCCTAGGGTGGGCCAAGAGACCCAGTACTTC.

This clone was seen once. CDR3 amino acids: CASSQQGGPNTGELFF. In DNA, the CDR3 is TGCGCCAGCAGTCAACAAGGAGGGCCGAACACCGGGGAGCTGTTTTTT. The rearrangement joins TRBV5-1 to TRBJ2-2; D is perhaps TRBD2 (6 bases). There are 16 residues in the CDR3. Trimming pared 5 bases from V and 0 bases from J, leaving 14 bases between. The germline CDR1 and CDR2 sequences are SGHRS and YFSETQ.

The CDR3 sequence: CASSHDLGAEAFF. The CDR3 nucleotides read TGCGCCAGCAGTCACGACTTGGGCGCTGAAGCTTTCTTT. This chain uses TRBV10-1 with TRBJ1-1; D remains ambiguous. The CDR3 has 13 residues. V lost 5 bases, J lost 6 bases, and 13 bases lay in between. The germline CDR1 and CDR2 sequences are WNHNN and SYGVQD (reference sequence).

The chain has TRBV18 and TRBJ1-6; the D gene is possibly TRBD1 (6 bases). Germline-derived CDR1 and CDR2 are KGHSH and LQKENI. The length of the CDR3 is 15 residues. V was trimmed by 3 bases and J by 10 bases, leaving 16 bases between them. The chain's CDR3 is CASSPAEGGGSPLHF. Written as DNA, the CDR3 is TGTGCCAGCTCACCCGCAGAGGGGGGAGGATCACCCCTCCACTTT. Complete variable domain (other parts from reference TRBV18 and TRBJ1-6): NAGVMQNPRHLVRRRGQEARLRCSPMKGHSHVYWYRQLPEEGLKFMVYLQKENIIDESGMPKERFSAEFPKEGPSILRIQQVVRGDSAAYFCASSPAEGGGSPLHFGNGTRLTVT.

The chain recombines TRBV6-5 with TRBJ1-4; D possibly corresponds to TRBD1 (5 bases). Looked up from germline, CDR1 is MNHEY and CDR2 is SVGAGI. The V and J ends lost 0 bases and 7 bases respectively, with 15 bases between them. The CDR3 contains 16 residues. The CDR3 DNA sequence: TGTGCCAGCAGTTACTCGTTGGTGGGACGTCCTGAAAAACTGTTTTTT. Translated: CASSYSLVGRPEKLFF.

This clone has more than one count but fewer than ten. V usage is TRBV5-6 and J usage is TRBJ2-7; 9 bases are a match to TRBD2. In germline, CDR1 is SGHDT, CDR2 YYEEEE. With 0 bases clipped from V and 6 bases from J, the junction kept 7 bases outside the gene matches. The CDR3 loop spans 15 amino acids. CDR3 sequence (DNA): TGTGCCAGCAGCTTGGGACTAGCGGAGGTCTTCGAGCAGTACTTC. As protein: CASSLGLAEVFEQYF.

This clone was observed a few times. The CDR3 sequence is CASSLGWGSTRPYEQYF. Here the CDR3 DNA reads TGTGCCAGCAGCTTAGGGTGGGGCTCCACACGTCCCTACGAGCAGTACTTC. This chain links TRBV11-2 with TRBJ2-7; possibly TRBD1 for D (5 bases). V lost 1 base, J lost 2 bases, and 18 bases lay in between. The CDR3 contains 17 residues. Looked up from germline, CDR1 is SGHAT and CDR2 is FQNNGV.

This chain uses TRBV9 with TRBJ2-3; D is tentatively TRBD1 or TRBD2 (6 bases each). V gave up 4 bases and J gave up 2 bases, with 14 bases separating them. This CDR3 is 15 amino acids long. Per the germline V gene, CDR1 is SGDLS and CDR2 is YYNGEE. DNA of the CDR3: TGTGCCAGCAGCCCCATCTGGGGGGCCACAGATACGCAGTATTTT. This translates into CASSPIWGATDTQYF.

CDR3 amino acids: CASSFGGSNYGYTF. CDR3 DNA: TGTGCCAGCAGTTTCGGCGGATCTAACTATGGCTACACCTTC. The chain couples TRBV6-6 to TRBJ1-2, with unresolved D. V was clipped by 4 bases and J by 0 bases, with 9 bases between them. Germline CDR1 is MNHNY and CDR2 is SVGAGI (reference sequence). The CDR3 is 14 residues long.

The chain uses TRBV11-2 and TRBJ2-7, with TRBD1 as a possible D gene (6 bases). Germline CDR1 SGHAT, CDR2 FQNNGV. V gave up 4 bases and J gave up 3 bases, with 16 bases separating them. This CDR3 comprises 15 residues. DNA for the CDR3: TGTGCCAGCAGCTATGATACAGGGAAGGGCTACGAGCAGTACTTC. Protein product: CASSYDTGKGYEQYF.

This chain connects TRBV9 to TRBJ2-7; D tentatively fits TRBD1 or TRBD2 (5 bases each). The germline V gene has CDR1 SGDLS and CDR2 YYNGEE. The CDR3 spans 14 residues. The V gene lost 4 bases and the J gene lost 6 bases, with 17 bases spanning the gap. CDR3: CASSPRLGALEQYF. The DNA of the CDR3 is TGTGCCAGCAGCCCACGTCTCGGGGCACTCGAGCAGTACTTC.

This clone appeared many times. V gene TRBV6-4 combines with J gene TRBJ1-6; D possibly corresponds to TRBD1 (5 bases). V shed 6 bases and J shed 7 bases, with 13 bases lying between them. Germline CDR1 reads MRHNA; CDR2 reads SNTAGT. The CDR3 contains 14 residues. The CDR3 DNA follows: TGTGCCAGCAGCTCCCGGGGGTACAATTCACCCCTCCACTTT. The encoded protein is CASSSRGYNSPLHF.

The V gene is TRBV28, the J gene TRBJ1-5, with 10 bases aligning to TRBD1. Germline CDR1 MDHEN, CDR2 SYDVKM. V was clipped by 3 bases and J by 2 bases; unmatched bases: 10. CDR3 length: 18 amino acids. The CDR3 DNA reads as TGTGCCAGCAGTTTCGGGACAGGGGCCCTTCGTGGCAATCAGCCCCAGCATTTT. This gives the protein CASSFGTGALRGNQPQHF.

J is TRBJ2-2 and V is TRBV7-8, with D possibly matching TRBD1 (5 bases). Trimming shortened V by 5 bases and J by 4 bases, and 17 bases separated the two germline ends. Per germline, CDR1 SGHVS and CDR2 FQNEAQ. The CDR3 consists of 16 residues. Here the CDR3 reads CASSKQRSQGTGELFF. DNA of the CDR3: TGTGCCAGCAGCAAACAGAGAAGTCAGGGCACCGGGGAGCTGTTTTTT.

This rearrangement joins TRBV6-5 to TRBJ2-1; D call uncertain. V was trimmed by 6 bases and J by 4 bases, leaving 13 bases between them. In germline, CDR1 is MNHEY, CDR2 SVGAGI. CDR3 length: 14 residues. The CDR3, as DNA: TGTGCCAGCAGCCATGTAACTTGGTACAATGAGCAGTTCTTC. This sequence encodes CASSHVTWYNEQFF.